These T cell receptor beta chains were read from a single sample in a study of early T cells in non-severe SARS-CoV-2 infection. In TCRdb, the 5' RACE reads were re-called with MiXCR into one record per CDR3 protein. This table holds around 61,000 distinct CDR3 sequences, over 10% found once. Sequencing was performed on whole blood. The receptors derive from an adult who was a healthcare worker with PCR-confirmed SARS-CoV-2 infection or an uninfected control (not recorded which). CDR3s include the opening cysteine and the closing phenylalanine or tryptophan. The D gene is left open where the match is weak. Expanded clones are given a class, and other clones once, few, many or no size at all.

CDR3 protein: CASSGGREGPYEQYF
CDR3 DNA: TGTGCCAGCAGCGGAGGCAGGGAAGGCCCCTACGAGCAGTACTTC
V gene: TRBV9
clone size: many
J gene: TRBJ2-7
D gene: .

CDR3 protein: CASSLDRVNEQFF
CDR3 DNA: TGTGCTAGCAGCCTCGACAGGGTCAATGAGCAGTTCTTC
V gene: TRBV7-7
clone size: many
J gene: TRBJ2-1
D gene: TRBD1

CDR3 protein: CASSPGPGETQYF
CDR3 DNA: TGTGCCAGCAGCCCGGGACCGGGGGAGACCCAGTACTTC
V gene: TRBV12-3/TRBV12-4
clone size: few
J gene: TRBJ2-5
D gene: .

CDR3 protein: CASSFAGRHRELFF
CDR3 DNA: TGTGCCAGCAGCTTCGCAGGGCGGCACCGGGAGCTGTTTTTT
V gene: TRBV11-2
clone size: few
J gene: TRBJ2-2
D gene: .

CDR3 protein: CSVERGRTEAFF
CDR3 DNA: TGCAGCGTTGAACGGGGTCGCACTGAAGCTTTCTTT
V gene: TRBV29-1
clone size: many
J gene: TRBJ1-1
D gene: .

CDR3 protein: CASSGTAYEQYF
CDR3 DNA: TGTGCCAGCAGCGGGACAGCCTACGAGCAGTACTTC
V gene: TRBV7-9
clone size: many
J gene: TRBJ2-7
D gene: TRBD1

CDR3 protein: CASRPLGLRNGYTF
CDR3 DNA: TGTGCCAGCAGACCCCTTGGGTTGAGGAATGGCTACACCTTC
V gene: TRBV12-3/TRBV12-4
clone size: .
J gene: TRBJ1-2
D gene: .

CDR3 protein: CASSFDIEEKLFF
CDR3 DNA: TGTGCCAGCAGTTTTGACATAGAGGAAAAACTGTTTTTT
V gene: TRBV12-3/TRBV12-4
clone size: .
J gene: TRBJ1-4
D gene: .

CDR3 protein: CASSLGTGVAQPQHF
CDR3 DNA: TGTGCCAGCAGCTTAGGCACAGGGGTGGCTCAGCCCCAGCATTTT
V gene: TRBV11-3
clone size: many
J gene: TRBJ1-5
D gene: TRBD1

CDR3 protein: CASSLFSREQYF
CDR3 DNA: TGTGCCAGCAGCCTCTTCTCTAGGGAGCAGTACTTC
V gene: TRBV11-2
clone size: .
J gene: TRBJ2-7
D gene: .

CDR3 protein: CASRPPGLPLSEQFF
CDR3 DNA: TGTGCCAGCAGGCCCCCAGGTCTACCTCTAAGTGAGCAGTTCTTC
V gene: TRBV25-1
clone size: few
J gene: TRBJ2-1
D gene: .

CDR3 protein: CASSPGPGRAEILFF
CDR3 DNA: TGTGCCAGCAGCCCGGGACCCGGGCGAGCTGAAATACTGTTTTTT
V gene: TRBV14
clone size: .
J gene: TRBJ1-4
D gene: .

CDR3 protein: CASSEVYRLAKNIQYF
CDR3 DNA: TGTGCCAGCAGTGAAGTCTATCGACTAGCCAAAAACATTCAGTACTTC
V gene: TRBV2
clone size: many
J gene: TRBJ2-4
D gene: .

CDR3 protein: CSARTGSEQYF
CDR3 DNA: TGCAGTGCTAGAACGGGATCCGAGCAGTACTTC
V gene: TRBV20-1
clone size: few
J gene: TRBJ2-7
D gene: .

CDR3 protein: CASSLSGSTDTQYF
CDR3 DNA: TGTGCCAGCAGCCTTTCAGGGAGCACAGATACGCAGTATTTT
V gene: TRBV3-1
clone size: many
J gene: TRBJ2-3
D gene: .

CDR3 protein: CASSFNPAGAVGELFF
CDR3 DNA: TGTGCCAGCAGCTTTAATCCAGCGGGAGCGGTCGGGGAGCTGTTTTTT
V gene: TRBV7-3
clone size: .
J gene: TRBJ2-2
D gene: TRBD2

CDR3 protein: CASSESGTLYGYTF
CDR3 DNA: TGCGCCAGCAGTGAGTCCGGGACGCTTTATGGCTACACCTTC
V gene: TRBV10-2
clone size: .
J gene: TRBJ1-2
D gene: .

CDR3 protein: CASSQVQQGLSRNEQFF
CDR3 DNA: TGTGCCAGCTCACAAGTACAACAGGGGCTCTCTCGGAATGAGCAGTTCTTC
V gene: TRBV18
clone size: many
J gene: TRBJ2-1
D gene: TRBD1

CDR3 protein: CAWTRAGINQPQHF
CDR3 DNA: TGTGCCTGGACCCGGGCAGGTATTAATCAGCCCCAGCATTTT
V gene: TRBV30
clone size: many
J gene: TRBJ1-5
D gene: .

CDR3 protein: CASSFRRQMNTEAFF
CDR3 DNA: TGTGCCAGCAGCTTCCGTAGACAAATGAACACTGAAGCTTTCTTT
V gene: TRBV5-5
clone size: many
J gene: TRBJ1-1
D gene: .

CDR3 protein: CASSFAGQIAGEQYF
CDR3 DNA: TGTGCCAGCAGCTTCGCTGGACAGATAGCCGGCGAGCAGTACTTC
V gene: TRBV7-9
clone size: few
J gene: TRBJ2-7
D gene: .

CDR3 protein: CASKLGQMFYNEQFF
CDR3 DNA: TGTGCCAGCAAGTTGGGACAGATGTTCTACAATGAGCAGTTCTTC
V gene: TRBV2
clone size: many
J gene: TRBJ2-1
D gene: TRBD1

CDR3 protein: CASSLLSRATGSYGYTF
CDR3 DNA: TGTGCCAGCAGTCTCCTGTCTCGGGCGACAGGGAGCTATGGCTACACCTTC
V gene: TRBV12-3/TRBV12-4
clone size: .
J gene: TRBJ1-2
D gene: TRBD1

CDR3 protein: CASSSRTGNYGYTF
CDR3 DNA: TGTGCCAGCAGTTCCCGGACGGGAAACTATGGCTACACCTTC
V gene: TRBV6-5
clone size: .
J gene: TRBJ1-2
D gene: .

CDR3 protein: CSAREGGAADTQYF
CDR3 DNA: TGCAGTGCTAGAGAAGGGGGGGCTGCAGATACGCAGTATTTT
V gene: TRBV20-1
clone size: .
J gene: TRBJ2-3
D gene: .

CDR3 protein: CASREIDAQYF
CDR3 DNA: TGTGCCAGCAGGGAAATAGATGCGCAGTATTTT
V gene: TRBV7-9
clone size: .
J gene: TRBJ2-3
D gene: .

CDR3 protein: CASSLGTPYSYNEQFF
CDR3 DNA: TGTGCCAGCAGCTTAGGGACACCGTACTCCTACAATGAGCAGTTCTTC
V gene: TRBV7-6
clone size: many
J gene: TRBJ2-1
D gene: .

CDR3 protein: CSATPGTPGEQYF
CDR3 DNA: TGCAGTGCTACACCCGGGACACCGGGGGAGCAGTACTTC
V gene: TRBV20-1
clone size: many
J gene: TRBJ2-7
D gene: .

CDR3 protein: CASRTDLWHQPQHF
CDR3 DNA: TGTGCCAGCAGAACGGACCTTTGGCATCAGCCCCAGCATTTT
V gene: TRBV28
clone size: few
J gene: TRBJ1-5
D gene: .

CDR3 protein: CAWSVGRVSNEKLFF
CDR3 DNA: TGTGCCTGGAGTGTCGGCAGGGTCTCTAATGAAAAACTGTTTTTT
V gene: TRBV30
clone size: many
J gene: TRBJ1-4
D gene: .

CDR3 protein: CASSLDGGRAEDTQYF
CDR3 DNA: TGTGCCAGCAGCTTAGATGGCGGGAGGGCGGAAGATACGCAGTATTTT
V gene: TRBV11-2
clone size: many
J gene: TRBJ2-3
D gene: TRBD2

CDR3 protein: CASSTLPGKKLFF
CDR3 DNA: TGTGCCAGCAGTACCCTACCGGGGAAAAAACTGTTTTTT
V gene: TRBV6-4
clone size: .
J gene: TRBJ1-4
D gene: .

CDR3 protein: CASSSRTSSEDEQYF
CDR3 DNA: TGTGCCAGCAGCTCCCGGACTAGCTCAGAGGACGAGCAGTACTTC
V gene: TRBV7-9
clone size: few
J gene: TRBJ2-7
D gene: TRBD2

CDR3 protein: CSATGLAGGPGEQYF
CDR3 DNA: TGCAGTGCCACCGGACTAGCGGGGGGTCCAGGCGAGCAGTACTTC
V gene: TRBV20-1
clone size: many
J gene: TRBJ2-7
D gene: TRBD2

CDR3 protein: CASSPSGGMNTEAFF
CDR3 DNA: TGCGCCAGCAGCCCCTCGGGCGGAATGAACACTGAAGCTTTCTTT
V gene: TRBV5-1
clone size: many
J gene: TRBJ1-1
D gene: .

CDR3 protein: CASSLGPGGSYEQYF
CDR3 DNA: TGTGCCAGCAGCTTAGGTCCAGGGGGCTCCTACGAGCAGTACTTC
V gene: TRBV11-2
clone size: few
J gene: TRBJ2-7
D gene: TRBD1

CDR3 protein: CASNERLITEAFF
CDR3 DNA: TGTGCCAGCAACGAGCGTCTGATCACTGAAGCTTTCTTT
V gene: TRBV6-1
clone size: many
J gene: TRBJ1-1
D gene: .

CDR3 protein: CASSPGDLFWSYEQYF
CDR3 DNA: TGTGCCAGCAGCCCCGGGGACCTCTTTTGGTCCTACGAGCAGTACTTC
V gene: TRBV11-2
clone size: many
J gene: TRBJ2-7
D gene: .

CDR3 protein: CASRDPGGVGYEQYF
CDR3 DNA: TGTGCCAGCAGAGACCCAGGGGGCGTCGGGTACGAGCAGTACTTC
V gene: TRBV28
clone size: many
J gene: TRBJ2-7
D gene: TRBD1

CDR3 protein: CASSQPNYPGEQYF
CDR3 DNA: TGTGCCAGCAGCCAACCTAACTACCCGGGCGAGCAGTACTTC
V gene: TRBV4-2
clone size: many
J gene: TRBJ2-7
D gene: .

CDR3 protein: CASSQVRESGYTF
CDR3 DNA: TGTGCCAGCAGCCAAGTGAGGGAGAGCGGCTACACCTTC
V gene: TRBV3-1
clone size: .
J gene: TRBJ1-2
D gene: .

CDR3 protein: CASSPSGVLETQYF
CDR3 DNA: TGTGCCAGCAGCCCATCGGGGGTCCTAGAGACCCAGTACTTC
V gene: TRBV28
clone size: many
J gene: TRBJ2-5
D gene: .

CDR3 protein: CASSLGDYEQYF
CDR3 DNA: TGTGCCAGCAGCCTGGGGGACTACGAGCAGTACTTC
V gene: TRBV11-2
clone size: many
J gene: TRBJ2-7
D gene: .

CDR3 protein: CASSLRSLGDGEAFF
CDR3 DNA: TGTGCCAGCAGCCTTAGGTCTCTAGGGGATGGTGAAGCTTTCTTT
V gene: TRBV7-8
clone size: few
J gene: TRBJ1-1
D gene: .

CDR3 protein: CATSREAAQGDTQYF
CDR3 DNA: TGTGCCACCAGCAGGGAGGCAGCCCAGGGAGATACGCAGTATTTT
V gene: TRBV15
clone size: .
J gene: TRBJ2-3
D gene: .

CDR3 protein: CASSSGQLVTRKTQYF
CDR3 DNA: TGTGCCAGCAGCTCTGGGCAGCTAGTTACTCGGAAGACCCAGTACTTC
V gene: TRBV7-9
clone size: .
J gene: TRBJ2-5
D gene: .

CDR3 protein: CASSLGGVVETQYF
CDR3 DNA: TGCGCCAGCAGCTTGGGCGGGGTTGTCGAGACCCAGTACTTC
V gene: TRBV5-1
clone size: many
J gene: TRBJ2-5
D gene: .

CDR3 protein: CASSLAGGRDVSAFF
CDR3 DNA: TGCGCCAGCAGCTTGGCCGGCGGCAGGGACGTCTCAGCTTTCTTT
V gene: TRBV5-1
clone size: many
J gene: TRBJ1-1
D gene: .

CDR3 protein: CASSRTGWADTQYF
CDR3 DNA: TGCGCCAGCAGCCGGACAGGGTGGGCAGATACGCAGTATTTT
V gene: TRBV5-1
clone size: few
J gene: TRBJ2-3
D gene: TRBD1

CDR3 protein: CSALDREGNQPQHF
CDR3 DNA: TGCAGTGCTCTTGACAGGGAGGGCAATCAGCCCCAGCATTTT
V gene: TRBV20-1
clone size: .
J gene: TRBJ1-5
D gene: TRBD1

CDR3 protein: CASSKQGRFNYGYTF
CDR3 DNA: TGTGCCAGTAGTAAACAGGGGCGGTTTAACTATGGCTACACCTTC
V gene: TRBV19
clone size: .
J gene: TRBJ1-2
D gene: TRBD1